One sample yielded the 18 T cell receptor beta chains listed below, sequenced in a study of T cell responses to AZD1222 COVID-19 vaccine. Sequenced by immunoSEQ multiplex PCR; TCRdb stores in-frame clones only, minus some. The sample yields 150,000 to 200,000 clones, 90% seen once. Source: peripheral blood, taken on day 0 of AZD1222 vaccination. The receptors derive from an adult in good health.

This chain uses TRBV19 with TRBJ1-2; tentative D call: TRBD1 (6 bases). Germline CDR1 reads LNHDA; CDR2 reads SQIVND (reference sequence). V gave up 3 bases and J gave up 8 bases, with 13 bases separating them. CDR3 length equals 13 residues. CDR3 residues: CASSIPGARGYTF. The DNA for the CDR3 is TGTGCCAGTAGTATTCCGGGGGCGCGGGGCTACACCTTC.

The J gene is TRBJ1-2, the V gene TRBV10-3, with TRBD1 as a possible D gene (5 bases). There are 12 residues in the CDR3. With 7 bases removed from V and 1 base from J, the gap between germline ends came to 7 bases. Looked up from germline, CDR1 is ENHRY and CDR2 is SYGVKD. This CDR3 is CAIMDNNYGYTF. The CDR3, as DNA: TGTGCCATCATGGACAATAACTATGGCTACACCTTC.

The chain joins TRBV27 to TRBJ1-4; D perhaps matches TRBD1 (5 bases). CDR3 length: 15 amino acids. From germline, CDR1 is MNHEY and CDR2 SMNVEV (reference sequence). The V gene lost 7 bases and the J gene lost 4 bases, with 16 bases spanning the gap. The CDR3 DNA reads TGTGCCAGCACTCTGATGGCGGGGGGTAATGAAAAACTGTTTTTT. It encodes CASTLMAGGNEKLFF.

This clone appeared once. The chain joins TRBV7-2 to TRBJ1-1; 7 nucleotides align to TRBD1. Germline values: CDR1 SGHTA, CDR2 FQGNSA. The CDR3 contains 15 residues. V lost 3 bases, J lost 3 bases, and 7 bases stayed unmatched. The CDR3 DNA reads TGTGCCAGCAGCTTGAGTAACAGGGGACACACTGAAGCTTTCTTT. It translates to CASSLSNRGHTEAFF.

The CDR3, as DNA: TGTGCCAGCAGCCGTAACTGGGGGCTTGGCACCGGGGAGCTGTTTTTT. This encodes CASSRNWGLGTGELFF. This sequence joins TRBV4-2 and TRBJ2-2; a possible D gene is TRBD1 (6 bases). Looked up from germline, CDR1 is LGHNA and CDR2 is YNFKEQ. The CDR3 sequence is 16 residues long. Trimming removed 4 bases at V and 4 bases at J, with 16 bases between.

This chain links TRBV9 with TRBJ1-4, with TRBD1 matching 9 bases. Germline V gene lookup returns CDR1 SGDLS and CDR2 YYNGEE. This CDR3 contains 17 residues. After removal of 0 bases from V and 8 bases from J, the junction contained 11 bases not matched to a gene. The DNA for the CDR3 is TGTGCCAGCAGCGTAGGTACAGGGGGCGGCCATACCGAAAAACTGTTTTTT. Amino acid sequence: CASSVGTGGGHTEKLFF.

The chain uses TRBV6-5 and TRBJ1-5; 7 nucleotides agree with TRBD1. The J segment lost 5 bases and the V segment lost 0 bases, leaving 4 bases of the junction unmatched. CDR1 is MNHEY, CDR2 SVGAGI, per germline. The CDR3 is made up of 15 amino acids. CDR3 loop: CASSYSNQGDQPQHF. The CDR3 nucleotides read TGTGCCAGCAGTTACTCGAACCAGGGGGATCAGCCCCAGCATTTT.

This chain joins TRBV6-5 and TRBJ2-2; TRBD2 matches at 10 bases. The CDR3 sequence is 16 residues long. From germline, CDR1 is MNHEY and CDR2 SVGAGI. The trim removed 4 bases at V and 4 bases at J, leaving 6 bases unmatched. As DNA, the CDR3 is TGTGCCAGCAGTTCCAGCGGGGGGGCGGGCACCGGGGAGCTGTTTTTT. This codes for CASSSSGGAGTGELFF.

This chain joins TRBV3-1 (or the pseudogene TRBV3-2) and TRBJ2-1, with a possible D match to TRBD2 (7 bases). This CDR3 comprises 14 residues. Germline V gives CDR1 LGHDT, CDR2 YNNKEL (reference sequence). Trimming removed 10 bases at V and 8 bases at J, with 21 bases between. DNA of the CDR3: TGTGCCACCCAAAGCGGGGACAAGATATATGAGCAGTTCTTC. The encoded protein is CATQSGDKIYEQFF.

This rearrangement joins TRBV9 to TRBJ1-4; the D is unclear. The CDR3 covers 16 residues. The V gene lost 0 bases and the J gene lost 3 bases, with 12 bases spanning the gap. Germline assignment: CDR1 SGDLS and CDR2 YYNGEE. The CDR3 sequence is CASSVESAAPNEKLFF. The CDR3 coding sequence is TGTGCCAGCAGCGTAGAGTCGGCAGCACCTAATGAAAAACTGTTTTTT.

In its sample, this clone was seen once. The chain combines TRBV9 with TRBJ2-1, with D perhaps matching TRBD2 (6 bases). From germline, CDR1 is SGDLS and CDR2 YYNGEE. The CDR3 runs 14 residues. V was pared by 4 bases and J by 0 bases, with 8 bases between. CDR3 DNA: TGTGCCAGCAGCCCAGCGGGCTCCTACAATGAGCAGTTCTTC. Translation gives CASSPAGSYNEQFF.

The chain recombines TRBV4-1 with TRBJ2-1, with D possibly being TRBD1 (6 bases). From germline, CDR1 is MGHRA and CDR2 YSYEKL. Trimming shortened V by 4 bases and J by 1 base, and 14 bases separated the two germline ends. This CDR3 is built from 16 residues. For the CDR3, the DNA is TGCGCCAGCAGCCCGACTTCCGGACAGTCCTACAATGAGCAGTTCTTC. Protein product: CASSPTSGQSYNEQFF.

The V and J genes are TRBV7-8 and TRBJ2-7; D is uncertain. Germline loops: CDR1 SGHVS, CDR2 FQNEAQ. The V end lost 4 bases, the J end lost 3 bases, and 13 bases lay between the germline ends. The CDR3 spans 14 residues. The CDR3: CASSSMMANYEQYF. CDR3 DNA sequence: TGTGCCAGCAGCTCTATGATGGCCAACTACGAGCAGTACTTC.

This clone was observed a few times. The chain carries TRBV5-1 and TRBJ1-5, with 7 bases aligning to TRBD1. The CDR3 runs to 17 residues. Per germline, CDR1 SGHRS and CDR2 YFSETQ. Unmatched junction bases numbered 12, after V lost 4 bases and J lost 2 bases. In DNA, the CDR3 is TGCGCCAGCAGCGCCCAGACAGGGACTAAAGGCAATCAGCCCCAGCATTTT. Amino acids: CASSAQTGTKGNQPQHF.

The rearrangement uses TRBV19 and TRBJ2-1, with 8 bases identical to TRBD2. CDR1 is LNHDA and CDR2 is SQIVND in the germline V gene (reference sequence). The length of the CDR3 is 14 residues. V shed 7 bases and J 7 bases; nucleotides not matched to a gene: 9. CDR3 nucleotide sequence: TGTGCCAGTACCCCAGCGGGGGCACAGAATGAGCAGTTCTTC. It yields the protein CASTPAGAQNEQFF.

The rearrangement joins TRBV15 to TRBJ2-7, with 7 bases aligning to TRBD2. CDR1 LNHNV and CDR2 YYDKDF come from the germline V gene (reference sequence). The CDR3 contains 14 residues. The V gene end was trimmed by 3 bases and the J gene end by 0 bases; junction bases not matched to a gene: 2. The CDR3 protein is CATSSGGVSYEQYF. DNA of the CDR3: TGTGCCACCAGCAGTGGGGGGGTCTCCTACGAGCAGTACTTC.

This clone was detected only once. This sequence joins TRBV3-1 (or the pseudogene TRBV3-2) and TRBJ1-5; 7 bases align to TRBD1. Germline assignment: CDR1 LGHDT and CDR2 YNNKEL (reference sequence). The CDR3 extends over 16 amino acids. The V segment lost 1 base and the J segment 2 bases; nucleotides outside the gene matches: 5. In DNA form, the CDR3 reads TGTGCCAGCAGCCAAGCAGGAACAGGGGGCAATCAGCCCCAGCATTTT. It encodes CASSQAGTGGNQPQHF.

This chain joins TRBV12-3 or TRBV12-4 and TRBJ2-7, with 7 bases matching TRBD2. J lost 7 bases, V lost 8 bases, and 11 bases had no gene match. The length of the CDR3 is 13 residues. For the CDR3, the DNA is TGTGCCAGCCTCCCCCCCGGGGGGTTAGAGCAGTACTTC. Protein: CASLPPGGLEQYF.